This TCR beta chain was recovered during a study of long-term antiretroviral therapy in people with HIV. Study as a whole: The earliest samples came from an era when ART typically awaited falling CD4 counts.

Each specimen consisted of about 0.95-11 million cryopreserved PBMC prior to extraction of DNA. Trimming took 7 bases from V and 5 from J, leaving 14 bases between them. This CDR3 is built from 14 residues. Per the germline V gene, CDR1 is LNHDA and CDR2 is SQIVND (reference sequence). Researchers report immunoSEQ v3.0 was run at survey level. Sequencing used immunoSEQ multiplex PCR; TCRdb keeps in-frame clones, though not all of them. The sample has under 45,000 clones; approximately 95% are singletons. Details on this clone: Its target is unknown.

Whole-study findings and limits: At every time point, clones expanded before ART dominated the repertoire. The ART regimens used between the mid-2000s and the late 2010s may be less effective than current ones.

This sequence joins TRBV19 and TRBJ1-4, with D unresolved. This TCR derives from a woman in her forties or fifties with HIV. Here the sequenced sample was unsorted PBMCs, taken 5.1 years after starting antiretroviral therapy. The CDR3 here is CASIPTGRNEKLFF. As DNA, the CDR3 is TGTGCCAGTATCCCAACCGGGAGGAATGAAAAACTGTTTTTT.